The present entry profiles one T cell receptor (beta chain) with its context. This specimen includes other DNA sequences encoding the same CDR3. Per the study methods: Estimates of nucleated cell counts were drawn from the amplification of reference gene primers. TCRdb's copy holds only in-frame clones and misses some; the assay was immunoSEQ multiplex PCR. For V, J and clone size, that table is used; D and trimming come from the DNA. The sample comprises 200,000 or so clones, more than 70% of which are singletons, and roughly 2.5% rests with the top ten. The record originates from a study of blood T cell repertoires in COVID-19. The ends lost 5 bases at V and 5 bases at J; junction bases unmatched: 3. The CDR3 loop spans 13 amino acids. CDR1 is MNHEY and CDR2 is SVGAGI in the germline V gene.

The sample taken for sequencing was PBMCs or T cells enriched from blood (not recorded which). J is TRBJ1-2 and V is TRBV6-5, with 9 bases that match TRBD1. The receptor was isolated from a middle-aged woman with acute COVID-19. The CDR3 protein is CASSLDRGYGYTF. The CDR3 nucleotides are TGTGCCAGCAGTCTGGACAGGGGTTATGGCTACACCTTC.